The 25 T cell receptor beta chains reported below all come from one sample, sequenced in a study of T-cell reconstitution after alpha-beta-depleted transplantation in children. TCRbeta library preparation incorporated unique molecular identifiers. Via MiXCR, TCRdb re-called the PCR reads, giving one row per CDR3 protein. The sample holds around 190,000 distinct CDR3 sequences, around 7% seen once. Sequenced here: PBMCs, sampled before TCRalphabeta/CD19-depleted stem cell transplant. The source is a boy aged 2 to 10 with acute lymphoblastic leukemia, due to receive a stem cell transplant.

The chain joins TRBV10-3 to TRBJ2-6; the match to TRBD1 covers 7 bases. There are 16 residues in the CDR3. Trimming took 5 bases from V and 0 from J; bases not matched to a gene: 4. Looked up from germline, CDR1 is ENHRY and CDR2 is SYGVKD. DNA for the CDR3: TGTGCCATCAGTAATGACAGGGACTCTGGGGCCAACGTCCTGACTTTC. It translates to CAISNDRDSGANVLTF.

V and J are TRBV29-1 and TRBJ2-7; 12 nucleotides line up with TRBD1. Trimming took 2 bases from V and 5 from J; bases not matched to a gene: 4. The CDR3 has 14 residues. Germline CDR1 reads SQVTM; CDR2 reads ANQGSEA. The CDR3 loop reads CSVETGQGANEQYF. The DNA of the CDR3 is TGCAGCGTTGAAACGGGACAGGGGGCAAACGAGCAGTACTTC.

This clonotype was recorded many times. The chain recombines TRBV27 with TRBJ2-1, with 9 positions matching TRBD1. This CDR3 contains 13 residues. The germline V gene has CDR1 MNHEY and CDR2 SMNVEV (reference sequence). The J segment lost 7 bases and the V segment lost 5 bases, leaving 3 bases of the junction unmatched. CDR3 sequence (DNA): TGTGCCAGCAGTAGGGGACAGGGAAATGAGCAGTTCTTC. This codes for CASSRGQGNEQFF.

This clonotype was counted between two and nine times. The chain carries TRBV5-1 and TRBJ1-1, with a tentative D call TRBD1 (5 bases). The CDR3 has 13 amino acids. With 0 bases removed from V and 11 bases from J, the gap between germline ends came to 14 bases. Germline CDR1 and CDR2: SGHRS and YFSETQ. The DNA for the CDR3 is TGCGCCAGCAGCTTGGATCGATCGGAGGGGGCTTTCTTT. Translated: CASSLDRSEGAFF.

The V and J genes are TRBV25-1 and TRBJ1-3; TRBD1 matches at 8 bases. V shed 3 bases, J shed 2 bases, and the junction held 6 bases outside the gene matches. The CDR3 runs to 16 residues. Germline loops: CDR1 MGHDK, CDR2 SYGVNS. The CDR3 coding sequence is TGTGCCAGCAGTGATCAACAGGGGGTTCCTGGAAACACCATATATTTT. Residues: CASSDQQGVPGNTIYF.

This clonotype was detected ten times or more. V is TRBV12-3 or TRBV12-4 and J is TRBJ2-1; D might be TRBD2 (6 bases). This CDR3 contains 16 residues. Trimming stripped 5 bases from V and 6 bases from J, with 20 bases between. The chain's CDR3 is CASSKGTPYLVNEQFF. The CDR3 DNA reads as TGTGCCAGCAGTAAAGGGACTCCGTATCTTGTCAATGAGCAGTTCTTC.

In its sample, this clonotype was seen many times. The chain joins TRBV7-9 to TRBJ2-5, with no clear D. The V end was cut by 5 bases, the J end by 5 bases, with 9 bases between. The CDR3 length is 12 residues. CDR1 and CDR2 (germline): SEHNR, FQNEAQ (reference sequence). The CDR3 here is CASSPPSETQYF. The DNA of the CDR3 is TGTGCCAGCAGCCCCCCTTCGGAGACCCAGTACTTC. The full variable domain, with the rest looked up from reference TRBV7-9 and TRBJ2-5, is DTGVSQNPRHKITKRGQNVTFRCDPISEHNRLYWYRQTLGQGPEFLTYFQNEAQLEKSRLLSDRFSAERPKGSFSTLEIQRTEQGDSAMYLCASSPPSETQYFGPGTRLLVL.

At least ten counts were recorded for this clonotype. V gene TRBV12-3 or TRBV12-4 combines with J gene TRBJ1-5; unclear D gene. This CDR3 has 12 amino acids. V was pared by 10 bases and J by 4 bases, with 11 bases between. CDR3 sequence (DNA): TGTGCCACCAGCCCGTCGAATCAGCCCCAGCATTTT. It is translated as CATSPSNQPQHF.

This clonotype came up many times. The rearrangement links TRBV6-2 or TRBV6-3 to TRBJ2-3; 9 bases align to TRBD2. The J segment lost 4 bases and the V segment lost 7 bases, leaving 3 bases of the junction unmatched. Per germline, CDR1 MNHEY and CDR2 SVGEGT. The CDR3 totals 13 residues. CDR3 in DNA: TGTGCCAGCACTTTAGCGGGAGCAGATACGCAGTATTTT. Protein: CASTLAGADTQYF.

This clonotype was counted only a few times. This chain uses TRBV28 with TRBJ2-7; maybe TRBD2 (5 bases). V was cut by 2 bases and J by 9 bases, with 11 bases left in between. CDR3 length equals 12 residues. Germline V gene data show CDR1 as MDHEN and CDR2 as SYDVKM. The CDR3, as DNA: TGTGCCAGCAGTTTACCCGGGGTCGGGCAGTACTTC. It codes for CASSLPGVGQYF. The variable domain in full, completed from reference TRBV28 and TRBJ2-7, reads DVKVTQSSRYLVKRTGEKVFLECVQDMDHENMFWYRQDPGLGLRLIYFSYDVKMKEKGDIPEGYSVSREKKERFSLILESASTNQTSMYLCASSLPGVGQYFGPGTRLTVT.

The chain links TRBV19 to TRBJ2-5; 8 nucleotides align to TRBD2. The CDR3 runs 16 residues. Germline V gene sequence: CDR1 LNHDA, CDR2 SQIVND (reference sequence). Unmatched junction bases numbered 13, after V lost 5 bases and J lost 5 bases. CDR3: CASSPRDGGAVETQYF. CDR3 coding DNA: TGTGCCAGTAGTCCTCGGGACGGGGGGGCCGTGGAGACCCAGTACTTC.

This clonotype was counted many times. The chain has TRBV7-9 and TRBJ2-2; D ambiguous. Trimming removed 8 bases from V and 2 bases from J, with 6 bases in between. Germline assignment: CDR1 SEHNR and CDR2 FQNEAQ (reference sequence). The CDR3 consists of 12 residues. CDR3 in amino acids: CASRPNTGELFF. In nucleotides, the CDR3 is TGTGCCAGCCGCCCAAACACCGGGGAGCTGTTTTTT.

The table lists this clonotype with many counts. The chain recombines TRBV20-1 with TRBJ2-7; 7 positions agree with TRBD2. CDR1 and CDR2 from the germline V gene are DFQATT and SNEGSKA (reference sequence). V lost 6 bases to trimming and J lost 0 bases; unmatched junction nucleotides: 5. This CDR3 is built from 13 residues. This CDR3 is CSASTSSSYEQYF. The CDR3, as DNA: TGCAGTGCCTCGACTAGCAGCTCCTACGAGCAGTACTTC.

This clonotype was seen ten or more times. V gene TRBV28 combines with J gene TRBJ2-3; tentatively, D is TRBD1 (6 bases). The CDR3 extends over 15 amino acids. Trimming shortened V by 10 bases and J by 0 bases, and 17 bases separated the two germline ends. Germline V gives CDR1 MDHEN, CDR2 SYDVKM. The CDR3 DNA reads TGTGCCACCACGATGGGGGCGTCTAGCACAGATACGCAGTATTTT. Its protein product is CATTMGASSTDTQYF.

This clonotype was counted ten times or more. The CDR3 DNA sequence: TGTGCCAGCAGTTTAACGGCGGGGAGCTCCTACGAGCAGTACTTC. It codes for CASSLTAGSSYEQYF. The chain employs TRBV28 and TRBJ2-7; TRBD2 might be the D (6 bases). V lost 2 bases, J lost 0 bases, and 11 bases lay in between. CDR3 length: 15 amino acids. CDR1 is MDHEN and CDR2 is SYDVKM in the germline V gene.

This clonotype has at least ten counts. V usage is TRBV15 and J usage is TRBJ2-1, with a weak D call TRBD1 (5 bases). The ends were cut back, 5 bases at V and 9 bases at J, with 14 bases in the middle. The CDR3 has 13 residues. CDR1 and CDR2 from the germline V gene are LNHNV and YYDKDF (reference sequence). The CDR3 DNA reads TGTGCCACCAGCCGCCTCCAGGGCCTTGAGCAGTTCTTC. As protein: CATSRLQGLEQFF.

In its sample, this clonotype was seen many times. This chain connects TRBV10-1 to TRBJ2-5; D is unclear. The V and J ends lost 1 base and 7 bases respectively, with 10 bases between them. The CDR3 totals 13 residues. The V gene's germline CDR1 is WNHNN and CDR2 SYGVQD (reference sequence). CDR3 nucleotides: TGCGCCAGCAGTGAGTTGATGGCCGGGACCCAGTACTTC. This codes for CASSELMAGTQYF.

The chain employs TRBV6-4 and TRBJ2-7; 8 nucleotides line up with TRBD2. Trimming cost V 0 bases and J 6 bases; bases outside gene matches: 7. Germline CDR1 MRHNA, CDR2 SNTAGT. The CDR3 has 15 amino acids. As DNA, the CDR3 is TGTGCCAGCAGTGACTCGAAGCGGGGGCTGATCGAGCAGTACTTC. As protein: CASSDSKRGLIEQYF.

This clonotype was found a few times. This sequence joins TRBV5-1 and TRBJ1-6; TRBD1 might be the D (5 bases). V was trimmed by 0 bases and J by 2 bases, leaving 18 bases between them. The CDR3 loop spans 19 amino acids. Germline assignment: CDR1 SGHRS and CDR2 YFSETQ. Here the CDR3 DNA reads TGCGCCAGCAGCTTGGTTACAGGCGTCGGAGGCCCCTATAATTCACCCCTCCACTTT. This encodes CASSLVTGVGGPYNSPLHF.

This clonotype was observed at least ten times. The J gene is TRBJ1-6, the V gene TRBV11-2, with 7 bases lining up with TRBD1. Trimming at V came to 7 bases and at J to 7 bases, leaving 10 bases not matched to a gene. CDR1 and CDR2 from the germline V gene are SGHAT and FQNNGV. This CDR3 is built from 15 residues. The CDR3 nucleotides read TGTGCCAGCACCCGTGACAGGGTGGGGAATTCACCCCTCCACTTT. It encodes CASTRDRVGNSPLHF.

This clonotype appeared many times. CDR3 DNA sequence: TGTGCCAGCAGTTTTGGGACCATGAACACTGAAGCTTTCTTT. Protein product: CASSFGTMNTEAFF. The V and J genes are TRBV12-3 or TRBV12-4 and TRBJ1-1, with D possibly matching TRBD1 (5 bases). The CDR3 extends over 14 amino acids. The ends were cut back, 3 bases at V and 0 bases at J, with 8 bases in the middle.

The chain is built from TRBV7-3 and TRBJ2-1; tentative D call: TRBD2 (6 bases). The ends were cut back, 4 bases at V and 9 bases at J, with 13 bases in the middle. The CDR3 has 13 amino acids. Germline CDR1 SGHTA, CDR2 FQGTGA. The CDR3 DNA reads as TGTGCCAGCAGCTCCGGGGGTCAGGGTGAGCAGTTCTTC. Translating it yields CASSSGGQGEQFF.

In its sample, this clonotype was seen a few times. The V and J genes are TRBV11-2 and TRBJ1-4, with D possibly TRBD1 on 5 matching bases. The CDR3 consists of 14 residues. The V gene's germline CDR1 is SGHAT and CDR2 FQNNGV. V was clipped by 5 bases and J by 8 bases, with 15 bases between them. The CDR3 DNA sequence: TGTGCCAGCAGCCGGGACCAAAAGGGGGAAAAACTGTTTTTT. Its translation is CASSRDQKGEKLFF. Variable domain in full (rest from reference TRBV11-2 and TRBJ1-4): EAGVAQSPRYKIIEKRQSVAFWCNPISGHATLYWYQQILGQGPKLLIQFQNNGVVDDSQLPKDRFSAERLKGVDSTLKIQPAKLEDSAVYLCASSRDQKGEKLFFGSGTQLSVL.

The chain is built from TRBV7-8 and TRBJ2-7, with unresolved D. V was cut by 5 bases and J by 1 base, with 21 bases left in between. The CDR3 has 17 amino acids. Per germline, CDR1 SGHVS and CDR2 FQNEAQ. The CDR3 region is CASSLGAPSRASYEQYF. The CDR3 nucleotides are TGTGCCAGCAGCCTCGGCGCCCCTTCCCGAGCTTCCTACGAGCAGTACTTC.

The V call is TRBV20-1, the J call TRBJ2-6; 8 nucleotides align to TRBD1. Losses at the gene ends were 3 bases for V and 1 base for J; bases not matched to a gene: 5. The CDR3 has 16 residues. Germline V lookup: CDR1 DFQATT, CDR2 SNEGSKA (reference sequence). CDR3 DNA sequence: TGCAGTGCTAGGGTGCAGGGGGCGTCTGGGGCCAACGTCCTGACTTTC. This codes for CSARVQGASGANVLTF.